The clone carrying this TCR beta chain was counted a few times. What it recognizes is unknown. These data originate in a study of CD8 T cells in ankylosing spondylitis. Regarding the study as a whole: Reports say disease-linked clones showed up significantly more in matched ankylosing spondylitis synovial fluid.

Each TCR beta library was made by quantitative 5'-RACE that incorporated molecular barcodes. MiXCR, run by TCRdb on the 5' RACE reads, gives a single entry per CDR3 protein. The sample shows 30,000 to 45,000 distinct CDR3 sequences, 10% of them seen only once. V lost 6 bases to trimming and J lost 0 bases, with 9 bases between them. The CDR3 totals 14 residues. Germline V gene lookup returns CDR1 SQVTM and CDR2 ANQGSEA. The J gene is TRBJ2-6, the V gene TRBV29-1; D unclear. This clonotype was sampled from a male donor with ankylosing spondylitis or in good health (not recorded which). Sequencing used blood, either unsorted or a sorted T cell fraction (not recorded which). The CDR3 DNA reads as TGCAGCGTCCGAGGTTCCTCTGGGGCCAACGTCCTGACTTTC. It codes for CSVRGSSGANVLTF.